This TCR beta chain is from a study of radiotherapy plus CTLA-4 blockade in lung cancer. Overall study context: Patients showed objective responses in 18% of cases, and disease control was achieved by under 40%. Findings and limits, study-wide: Once radiotherapy plus ipilimumab had been given, TCR clones derived from tumor expanded in blood. In blood, early T cell clone dynamics reportedly predicted response best, together with interferon-beta.

Profiled with immunoSEQ multiplex PCR; TCRdb holds only in-frame clones, not every one. The sample records tens of thousands of clones, around 80% being singletons. Chemo-refractory metastatic non-small-cell lung cancer patients underwent focal radiation alongside CTLA-4 blockade with ipilimumab. As for this clone: Its antigen is unknown.

The CDR3 contains 11 residues. Trimming took off 5 bases at V and 6 bases at J, with 7 bases between the two ends. Germline CDR1 is MGHRA and CDR2 is YSYEKL. The material sequenced was peripheral blood, taken from a patient treated with radiotherapy plus ipilimumab. The V and J genes are TRBV4-1 and TRBJ1-2; weak D call: TRBD1 (6 bases). The clonotype originates from a human donor with non-small cell lung cancer who had stable disease on radiotherapy plus ipilimumab. CDR3 DNA sequence: TGCGCCAGCAGCAGACAGGATGGCTACACCTTC. As protein: CASSRQDGYTF.